One TCR beta chain is described in this entry. These data are taken from a study of blood T cell repertoires in COVID-19. Using immunoSEQ multiplex PCR, the repertoire was profiled, and TCRdb retains in-frame clones only, with some absent. The sample includes tens of thousands of clones, 65% to 85% of them seen just once. V was clipped by 0 bases and J by 7 bases, with 15 bases between them. Germline lookup yields CDR1 LGHNA and CDR2 YNFKEQ. CDR3 length: 16 residues. Specimen: peripheral blood. V and J are TRBV4-2 and TRBJ2-2, with D unresolved. This clonotype was obtained from a man between 65 and 80 years old with COVID-19, enrolled during active disease. CDR3 DNA: TGTGCCAGCAGCCAAGAACTAACTCCGGCCTACGGGGAGCTGTTTTTT. Translated: CASSQELTPAYGELFF.